This T cell receptor (beta chain) was profiled in a study of blood T cell repertoires in COVID-19. The CDR3 is made up of 15 amino acids. Germline loops: CDR1 SNHLY, CDR2 FYNNEI. V was pared by 7 bases and J by 4 bases, with 8 bases of the junction left unmatched. This clone occurred a few times. Per the original methods: By means of reference gene primer amplification, nucleated cell counts were estimated. Here immunoSEQ multiplex PCR was the method, and the copy in TCRdb shows in-frame clones only, minus some. For V, J and clone size, that table is used; D and trimming come from the DNA. The data hold fewer than 350,000 clones, with approximately 86% observed a single time.

This receptor was identified in a woman aged 25 to 39 who had recovered from COVID-19. This sequence joins TRBV2 and TRBJ1-3; 9 bases agree with TRBD1. Sequencing input: peripheral blood. The CDR3 is CASNLGTGIGNTIYF. The DNA of the CDR3 is TGTGCCAGCAACCTAGGGACAGGGATAGGAAACACCATATATTTT.